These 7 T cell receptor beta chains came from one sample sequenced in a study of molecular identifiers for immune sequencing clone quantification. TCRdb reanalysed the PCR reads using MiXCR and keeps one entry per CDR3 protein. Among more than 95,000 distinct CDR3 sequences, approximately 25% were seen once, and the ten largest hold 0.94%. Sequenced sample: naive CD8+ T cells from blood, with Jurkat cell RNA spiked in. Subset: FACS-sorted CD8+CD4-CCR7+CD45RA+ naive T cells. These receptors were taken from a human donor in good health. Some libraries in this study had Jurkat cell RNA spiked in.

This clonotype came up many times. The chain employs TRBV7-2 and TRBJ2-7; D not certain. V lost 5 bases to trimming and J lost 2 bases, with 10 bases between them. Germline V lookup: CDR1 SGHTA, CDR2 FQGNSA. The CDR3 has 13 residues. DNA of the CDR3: TGTGCCAGCAGCCATTCCGCGGCCTACGAGCAGTACTTC. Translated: CASSHSAAYEQYF.

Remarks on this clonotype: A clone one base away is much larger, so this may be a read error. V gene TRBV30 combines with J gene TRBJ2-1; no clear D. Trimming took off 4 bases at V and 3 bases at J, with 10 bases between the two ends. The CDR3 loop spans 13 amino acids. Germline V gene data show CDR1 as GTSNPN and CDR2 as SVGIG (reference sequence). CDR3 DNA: TGTGCCTGGAACCCGGGCAACTACAATGAGCAGTTCTTC. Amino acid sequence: CAWNPGNYNEQFF.

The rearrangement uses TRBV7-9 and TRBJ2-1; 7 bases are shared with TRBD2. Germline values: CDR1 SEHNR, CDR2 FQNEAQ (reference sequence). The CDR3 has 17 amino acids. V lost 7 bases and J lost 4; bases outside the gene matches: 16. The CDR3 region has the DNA TGTGCCAGCACTCCGGGGTTCGGGGGGACCGCATACAATGAGCAGTTCTTC. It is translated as CASTPGFGGTAYNEQFF.

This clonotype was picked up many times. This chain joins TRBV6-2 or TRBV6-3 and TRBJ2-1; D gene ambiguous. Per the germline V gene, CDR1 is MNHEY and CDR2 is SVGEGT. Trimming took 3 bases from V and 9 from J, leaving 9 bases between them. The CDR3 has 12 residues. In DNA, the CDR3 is TGTGCCAGCAGTTATCAGGCCCCTGAGCAGTTCTTC. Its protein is CASSYQAPEQFF.

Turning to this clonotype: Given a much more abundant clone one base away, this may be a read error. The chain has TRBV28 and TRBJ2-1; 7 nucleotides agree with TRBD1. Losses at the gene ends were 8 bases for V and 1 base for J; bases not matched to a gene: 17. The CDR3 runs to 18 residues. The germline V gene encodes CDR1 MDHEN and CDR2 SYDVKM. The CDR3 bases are TGTGCCAGCGGTTCCCCTCGATTGACAGGGCGATCCTACAATGAGCAGTTCTTC. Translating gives CASGSPRLTGRSYNEQFF.

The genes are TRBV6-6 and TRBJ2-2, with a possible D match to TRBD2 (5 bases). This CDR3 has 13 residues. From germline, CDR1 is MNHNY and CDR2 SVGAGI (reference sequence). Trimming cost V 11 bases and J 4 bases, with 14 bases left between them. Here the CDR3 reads CALAGGSTGELFF. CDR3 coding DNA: TGTGCCCTCGCGGGCGGGTCCACCGGGGAGCTGTTTTTT.

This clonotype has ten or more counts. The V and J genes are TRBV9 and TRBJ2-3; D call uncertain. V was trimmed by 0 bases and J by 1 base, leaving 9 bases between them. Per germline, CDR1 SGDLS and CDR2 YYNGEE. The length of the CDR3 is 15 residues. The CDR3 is CASSVGEDCTDTQYF. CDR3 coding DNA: TGTGCCAGCAGCGTAGGAGAAGACTGCACAGATACGCAGTATTTT.